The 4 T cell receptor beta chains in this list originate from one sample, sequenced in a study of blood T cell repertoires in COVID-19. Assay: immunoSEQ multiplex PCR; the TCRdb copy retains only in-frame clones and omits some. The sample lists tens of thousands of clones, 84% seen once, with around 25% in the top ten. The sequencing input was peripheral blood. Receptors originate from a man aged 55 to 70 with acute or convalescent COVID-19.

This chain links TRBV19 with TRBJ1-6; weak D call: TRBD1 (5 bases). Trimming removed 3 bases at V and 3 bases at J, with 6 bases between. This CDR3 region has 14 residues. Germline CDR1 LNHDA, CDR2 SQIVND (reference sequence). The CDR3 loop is CASSITGYNSPLHF. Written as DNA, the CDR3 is TGTGCCAGTAGTATCACAGGCTATAATTCACCCCTCCACTTT.

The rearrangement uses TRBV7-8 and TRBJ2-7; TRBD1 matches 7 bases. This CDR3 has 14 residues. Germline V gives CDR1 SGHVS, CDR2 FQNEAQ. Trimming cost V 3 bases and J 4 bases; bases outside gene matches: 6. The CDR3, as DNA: TGTGCCAGCAGCTTGAGGACAGGACGTTACGAGCAGTACGTC. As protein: CASSLRTGRYEQYV.

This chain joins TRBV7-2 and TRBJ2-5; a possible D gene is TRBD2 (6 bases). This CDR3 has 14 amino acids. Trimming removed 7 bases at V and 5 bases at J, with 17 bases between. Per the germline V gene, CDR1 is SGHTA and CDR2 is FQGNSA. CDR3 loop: CASTAGSPGETQYF. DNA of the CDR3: TGTGCCAGCACTGCGGGGTCTCCAGGGGAGACCCAGTACTTC.

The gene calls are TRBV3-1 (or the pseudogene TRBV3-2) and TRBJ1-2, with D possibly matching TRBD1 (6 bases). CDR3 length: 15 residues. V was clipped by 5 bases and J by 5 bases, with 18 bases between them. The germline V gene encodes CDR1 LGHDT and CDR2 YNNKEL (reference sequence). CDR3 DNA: TGTGCCAGCAGCGACCCCAAAGGGGGGGTGTATGGCTACACCTTC. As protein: CASSDPKGGVYGYTF.